Below are 22 T cell receptor beta chains sequenced from a single sample in a study of cytomegalovirus exposure and HLA in healthy donors. The PCR used 60 Vbeta and 13 Jbeta primers. Only in-frame clones appear in the TCRdb table, and some are missing; sequencing was by immunoSEQ multiplex PCR. The sample includes around 140,000 clones. The source material was PBMCs. All receptors come from a male donor in good health and CMV-seronegative.

The chain is built from TRBV28 and TRBJ2-5, with D possibly matching TRBD1 (5 bases). This CDR3 is 13 amino acids long. CDR1 MDHEN and CDR2 SYDVKM come from the germline V gene. Deletions cut 7 bases from V and 4 bases from J, with 13 bases between. CDR3 DNA sequence: TGTGCCAGCACCCCGCAGGGTCTAGAGACCCAGTACTTC. This gives the protein CASTPQGLETQYF.

This rearrangement joins TRBV5-1 to TRBJ2-5, with TRBD2 identical over 8 bases. V was clipped by 5 bases and J by 3 bases; unmatched bases: 9. This CDR3 spans 15 amino acids. CDR1 and CDR2 from the germline V gene are SGHRS and YFSETQ. The DNA for the CDR3 is TGCGCCAGCAGTAGTGGACTAGCTGTTGAAGAGACCCAGTACTTC. It yields the protein CASSSGLAVEETQYF. Full variable domain (missing parts from reference TRBV5-1 and TRBJ2-5): KAGVTQTPRYLIKTRGQQVTLSCSPISGHRSVSWYQQTPGQGLQFLFEYFSETQRNKGNFPGRFSGRQFSNSRSEMNVSTLELGDSALYLCASSSGLAVEETQYFGPGTRLLVL.

CDR3 bases: TGTGCCTGGAGTCTCCTTGGCTCCTTACTAGACGAGCAGTACTTC. Amino acids: CAWSLLGSLLDEQYF. The genes are TRBV30 and TRBJ2-7; D is possibly TRBD2 (5 bases). Germline CDR1 GTSNPN, CDR2 SVGIG (reference sequence). V was shortened by 2 bases and J by 5 bases, with 19 bases between the two germline ends. The CDR3 has 15 residues.

The V call is TRBV7-9, the J call TRBJ2-3, with D perhaps TRBD2 (6 bases). This CDR3 comprises 18 residues. V was clipped by 5 bases and J by 6 bases, with 27 bases between them. CDR1 is SEHNR and CDR2 is FQNEAQ in the germline V gene (reference sequence). DNA for the CDR3: TGTGCCAGCAGCATCTGGAAACCGGGAGCCACTTTTTCGGATACGCAGTATTTT. Residues: CASSIWKPGATFSDTQYF.

This rearrangement joins TRBV6-5 to TRBJ1-5; TRBD1 might be the D (5 bases). This CDR3 region has 14 residues. With 3 bases removed from V and 3 bases from J, the gap between germline ends came to 9 bases. Germline CDR1 and CDR2: MNHEY and SVGAGI. The CDR3 sequence: CASSYQGLNQPQHF. The CDR3 bases are TGTGCCAGCAGTTATCAGGGACTCAATCAGCCCCAGCATTTT.

The CDR3 sequence: CASSLAGGGDTQYF. The CDR3, as DNA: TGTGCCAGCAGTTTAGCGGGAGGGGGGGATACGCAGTATTTT. The chain is built from TRBV27 and TRBJ2-3, with 9 bases identical to TRBD2. The CDR3 covers 14 residues. V gave up 2 bases and J gave up 6 bases; unmatched junction bases: 3. Per the germline V gene, CDR1 is MNHEY and CDR2 is SMNVEV (reference sequence).

V is TRBV18 and J is TRBJ2-1, with 9 nucleotides matching TRBD1. Losses at the gene ends were 0 bases for V and 5 bases for J; bases not matched to a gene: 5. The CDR3 consists of 16 residues. Germline CDR1 KGHSH, CDR2 LQKENI. The CDR3 DNA sequence: TGTGCCAGCTCACCACCAAACAGGGGGCCTCACAATGAGCAGTTCTTC. This codes for CASSPPNRGPHNEQFF.

J is TRBJ1-3 and V is TRBV30, with D unclear. The CDR3 consists of 15 residues. CDR1 is GTSNPN and CDR2 is SVGIG in the germline V gene (reference sequence). V lost 5 bases, J lost 2 bases, and 16 bases lay in between. The CDR3 loop reads CAWHLLREAGNTIYF. CDR3 DNA: TGTGCCTGGCATTTATTACGGGAAGCTGGAAACACCATATATTTT.

As to this clone: This sample also contains other DNA sequences that code for the same CDR3. The chain has TRBV28 and TRBJ1-1; 8 bases match TRBD1. V shed 6 bases, J shed 4 bases, and the junction held 1 base outside the gene matches. The CDR3 consists of 12 residues. Germline V lookup: CDR1 MDHEN, CDR2 SYDVKM. In nucleotides, the CDR3 is TGTGCCAGCAGAACAGGGGGCACTGAAGCTTTCTTT. Protein product: CASRTGGTEAFF.

V gene TRBV9 combines with J gene TRBJ2-7; TRBD2 is a possible D gene (5 bases). V dropped 3 bases and J dropped 2 bases, with 9 bases sitting between them. The CDR3 is made up of 13 amino acids. Germline V gene lookup returns CDR1 SGDLS and CDR2 YYNGEE. CDR3 protein: CASSGGRTYEQYF. The CDR3 DNA sequence: TGTGCCAGCAGCGGAGGGCGGACCTACGAGCAGTACTTC.

With regard to this clone: This CDR3 is also generated by other DNA sequences in the sample. V gene TRBV11-3 combines with J gene TRBJ1-1, with D unclear. Germline V gene lookup returns CDR1 SGHNT and CDR2 YENEEA. The V and J ends lost 8 bases and 1 base respectively, with 8 bases between them. The CDR3 has 12 residues. The CDR3 sequence is CASSRGNTEAFF. The DNA for the CDR3 is TGTGCCAGCTCTCGGGGGAACACTGAAGCTTTCTTT.

The chain joins TRBV28 to TRBJ2-5, with TRBD2 matching 7 bases. The germline V gene has CDR1 MDHEN and CDR2 SYDVKM. Trimming took 3 bases from V and 1 from J; bases not matched to a gene: 5. The CDR3 length is 15 residues. The CDR3: CASSLGGAGQETQYF. The CDR3 DNA reads as TGTGCCAGCAGTTTGGGAGGGGCAGGCCAAGAGACCCAGTACTTC.

The chain couples TRBV9 to TRBJ2-7; perhaps TRBD1 as D (5 bases). The CDR3 loop spans 14 amino acids. Germline-derived CDR1 and CDR2 are SGDLS and YYNGEE. V was trimmed by 0 bases and J by 2 bases, leaving 9 bases between them. The CDR3 region has the DNA TGTGCCAGCAGCGTAGAACAAGGGGCCTACGAGCAGTACTTC. It specifies CASSVEQGAYEQYF.

The rearrangement links TRBV19 to TRBJ2-3; D is perhaps TRBD2 (6 bases). The CDR3 runs 11 residues. Trimming removed 7 bases at V and 6 bases at J, with 8 bases between. Germline values: CDR1 LNHDA, CDR2 SQIVND (reference sequence). The CDR3 loop reads CASTGRDTQYF. DNA of the CDR3: TGTGCCAGTACAGGGAGGGATACGCAGTATTTT.

V gene TRBV27 combines with J gene TRBJ2-2, with no clear D. CDR1 MNHEY and CDR2 SMNVEV come from the germline V gene (reference sequence). CDR3 length: 14 residues. V gave up 0 bases and J gave up 2 bases, with 4 bases separating them. The CDR3 region is CASSLSLNTGELFF. CDR3 nucleotides: TGTGCCAGCAGTTTATCGTTAAACACCGGGGAGCTGTTTTTT.

The V and J genes are TRBV7-6 and TRBJ2-5; no clear D. From germline, CDR1 is SGHVS and CDR2 FNYEAQ. V was pared by 2 bases and J by 5 bases, with 12 bases between. This CDR3 spans 14 amino acids. The CDR3 is CASSLQRVPETQYF. The CDR3 nucleotides read TGTGCCAGCAGCTTACAGCGCGTCCCGGAGACCCAGTACTTC.

The CDR3 DNA follows: TGTGCCTGGAGAGATAATACCGGGACTACTAACAGAGGCCAGTACTTC. Translation gives CAWRDNTGTTNRGQYF. The chain recombines TRBV30 with TRBJ2-5; 7 bases agree with TRBD2. V was clipped by 3 bases and J by 10 bases; unmatched bases: 20. The CDR3 has 16 residues. The germline gives CDR1 GTSNPN, CDR2 SVGIG (reference sequence).

V is TRBV27 and J is TRBJ2-2; 7 bases agree with TRBD2. The germline gives CDR1 MNHEY, CDR2 SMNVEV (reference sequence). The CDR3 consists of 16 residues. J lost 1 base, V lost 5 bases, and 7 bases had no gene match. The CDR3 DNA reads TGTGCCAGCAGTACCCGGGGAGGGAGGAACACCGGGGAGCTGTTTTTT. It is translated as CASSTRGGRNTGELFF.

This chain links TRBV5-5 with TRBJ2-7; D may be TRBD2 (6 bases). CDR3 length: 11 amino acids. Trimming removed 4 bases at V and 5 bases at J, with 7 bases between. From germline, CDR1 is SGHKS and CDR2 YYEKEE (reference sequence). CDR3 DNA sequence: TGTGCCAGCAGCGGGGGGAACGAGCAGTACTTC. It translates to CASSGGNEQYF. Full variable domain (rest looked up from reference TRBV5-5 and TRBJ2-7): DAGVTQSPTHLIKTRGQQVTLRCSPISGHKSVSWYQQVLGQGPQFIFQYYEKEERGRGNFPDRFSARQFPNYSSELNVNALLLGDSALYLCASSGGNEQYFGPGTRLTVT.

The chain combines TRBV27 with TRBJ2-7, with 10 bases fitting TRBD1. This CDR3 region has 14 residues. The J segment lost 5 bases and the V segment lost 7 bases, leaving 8 bases of the junction unmatched. Germline CDR1 and CDR2: MNHEY and SMNVEV (reference sequence). The CDR3 region is CASISWTGGNEQYF. The DNA of the CDR3 is TGTGCCAGCATCTCTTGGACAGGGGGTAACGAGCAGTACTTC.

This chain connects TRBV28 to TRBJ1-2; the D gene is possibly TRBD1 (6 bases). This CDR3 has 15 residues. Looked up from germline, CDR1 is MDHEN and CDR2 is SYDVKM. The V end lost 4 bases, the J end lost 4 bases, and 16 bases lay between the germline ends. DNA of the CDR3: TGTGCCAGCAGTTACAGCCGGGGGGCCAGCTATGGCTACACCTTC. As protein: CASSYSRGASYGYTF.

V and J are TRBV13 and TRBJ1-1, with TRBD1 as a possible D gene (5 bases). The V and J ends lost 5 bases and 7 bases respectively, with 11 bases between them. The CDR3 extends over 12 amino acids. The germline gives CDR1 PRHDT, CDR2 FYEKMQ (reference sequence). CDR3 amino acids: CASSPLRGEAFF. CDR3 nucleotides: TGTGCCAGCAGCCCCCTTAGGGGTGAAGCTTTCTTT.